This TCR beta chain came from a study of T cell responses to AZD1222 COVID-19 vaccine (dated by TCRdb to the early 2020s). About the investigation overall: A total of about 250 trial participants underwent TCR sequencing, of whom roughly 210 had received two doses of AZD1222 and around 25 had received two doses of the MenACWY control vaccine. Trial participants were enrolled into age subgroups of 18-55, 56-69 and 70-plus years, which contained roughly 150, 30 and 60 TCR-sequenced participants, respectively.

The CDR3 regions of human TCRbeta chains were analyzed by immunosequencing. As for the authors' bioinformatics: TCRs in the repertoires were matched against a reference library of SARS-CoV-2-specific TCRs that had been generated with the MIRA antigen-specificity platform. Breadth meant the fraction of unique TCRs that were SARS-CoV-2-associated, whereas depth meant the fraction of total T cells that were SARS-CoV-2-associated. Each spike-specific TCR was assigned to its reactive spike region and to a CD4 or CD8 class using the MIRA data. Log10-transformed breadth and depth values were compared by one-way ANOVA with Sidak's multiple comparisons tests. TCRdb took over this immuneACCESS table, retaining in-frame rearrangements with V and J assigned. Such tables are incomplete; in checked studies, under half of the missing clones stem from an unresolved V gene, and the remainder is unexplained. V and J calls plus clone size are reproduced from that table; the DNA served to infer D and trimming. The sample includes tens of thousands of clones, with around 85% observed a single time. The biggest ten clones account for 26% of the sample.

Overall results and qualifications from the work: Participants were mostly white British, with more females than males. The authors suggested clonal diversity may have been underestimated. Vaccine-associated CD4 TCRs spanned the whole spike protein, with dominant responses in regions 160-218 and 743-854. The 56-69-year group was small, and its depth increase did not reach significance, likely because of low power. Because no day 14 peak-response samples were available, the repertoires could be characterized only after the peak T cell response. A significant rise in spike-specific TCR breadth and depth was observed after two AZD1222 doses relative to day 0 and relative to MenACWY recipients. Nearly half of unique spike-specific TCRs reportedly recognized epitopes outside regions mutated in the B.1.351 and B.1.1.7 variants. Only six AZD1222 recipients were SARS-CoV-2 seropositive at baseline, limiting conclusions about previously exposed vaccinees.

The meaning of the sample's time point label: about 28 days (+/-7) after the second vaccine dose. Because spike-specific TCR depth and breadth did not differ between the two schedules, AZD1222 recipients who got a second dose at roughly 4 weeks were pooled with those who got a second dose at roughly 12 weeks. Vaccinee samples came from UK trials COV001 and COV002, including a single-blind randomized controlled phase 2/3 trial of AZD1222 (ChAdOx1 nCoV-19) in healthy adults. Trial participant PBMC samples were collected at day 0 and day 28 after the second dose for TCRbeta chain sequencing. A note on this clone: This clone's antigen is unknown. No base qualities exist here, and no much larger clone lies one base off it.

The CDR3 spans 16 residues, from the cysteine through the phenylalanine. Only the CDR3 part of the read is kept: 48 bases, read in frame from the first base. V is trimmed back by 5 bases and J by 7 bases, and the junction contains 9 bases that no gene match accounts for. CDR1 and CDR2, per the germline V gene, are SGHTA and FQGTGA. The chain couples TRBV7-3 to TRBJ2-1, and 12 junctional nucleotides match TRBD2. The receptor's source is an adult who received the AZD1222 COVID-19 vaccine. The material sequenced was peripheral blood, taken 28 days after the second AZD1222 dose. The DNA sequence follows: TGTGCCAGCAGCCGATCGGGACTAGCGGGCCAAAATGAGCAGTTCTTC. This gives the protein CASSRSGLAGQNEQFF. The CDR3, completed at both ends by the reference TRBV7-3 and TRBJ2-1 genes, gives the full variable domain GAGVSQTPSNKVTEKGKYVELRCDPISGHTALYWYRQSLGQGPEFLIYFQGTGAADDSGLPNDRFFAVRPEGSVSTLKIQRTERGDSAVYLCASSRSGLAGQNEQFFGPGTRLTVL.